One sample yielded the 17 T cell receptor beta chains listed below, sequenced in a study of T cell clonality in common variable immunodeficiency. Profiling relied on immunoSEQ multiplex PCR, and the TCRdb table lists in-frame clones only, not all of them. The sample has tens of thousands of clones, none seen only once; the top ten hold more than 2%. The sample comprised peripheral blood mononuclear cells. These receptors came from a person aged 18-69 years in good health.

Comment on this clone: The read falls 3 residues short of the CDR3 end, and the missing part is taken from the germline J gene. This chain connects TRBV5-1 to TRBJ2-2; the match to TRBD2 covers 7 bases. Germline V gene lookup returns CDR1 SGHRS and CDR2 YFSETQ. The CDR3 extends over 15 amino acids. CDR3 protein: CASSDVWGGNSPLFF. The CDR3 DNA, read in part, is TGCGCCAGCAGCGACGTTTGGGGGGGTAATTCACCG.

This clone was counted many times. The read ends 3 residues early relative to the CDR3; the germline J gene fills the gap. The chain carries TRBV2 and TRBJ2-2; a possible D gene is TRBD2 (6 bases). Per the germline V gene, CDR1 is SNHLY and CDR2 is FYNNEI. The germline V and J ends were trimmed by 7 bases and 4 bases, with 13 bases remaining between them. The CDR3 covers 14 residues. The CDR3 here is CASIVEEGTGELFF. Incomplete CDR3 DNA: TGTGCCAGCATTGTGGAGGAGGGCACCGGGGAG.

This clone was picked up many times. From the germline J gene comes the end of the CDR3, since the read stops 3 residues before it. Distinct nucleotide sequences in the sample also encode this CDR3. V usage is TRBV5-6 and J usage is TRBJ2-7; D possibly matches TRBD1 or TRBD2 (5 bases each). The germline CDR1 and CDR2 sequences are SGHDT and YYEEEE. Trimming removed 4 bases from V and 5 bases from J, with 10 bases in between. The CDR3 is 12 amino acids. The sequenced CDR3 bases are TGTGCCAGCAGCGTCCGAGGGGACGAG. This codes for CASSVRGDE. The entire CDR3 is CASSVRGDEQYF.

This clone was found many times. The CDR3 is cut off 3 residues early in the read; its end comes from the germline J gene. The chain has TRBV7-9 and TRBJ2-1, with D uncertain. The V and J ends lost 3 bases and 5 bases respectively, with 14 bases between them. From germline, CDR1 is SEHNR and CDR2 FQNEAQ (reference sequence). The CDR3 is 15 residues long. The CDR3 reads CASSFTRPSHNEQFF. The CDR3 DNA, read in part, is TGTGCCAGCAGCTTTACCCGGCCTAGTCACAATGAG.

This clone was observed many times. The DNA read from the CDR3 is TGTGCCAGCAGTGAGCTAGAGGCAGGGGGGTATGGC. Its translation: CASSELEAGGYG. The full CDR3 protein is CASSELEAGGYGYTF. The chain joins TRBV6-1 to TRBJ1-2, with TRBD1 matching over 7 bases. The sequence runs out 3 residues before the end of the CDR3; the remainder is reconstructed from the germline J gene. This CDR3 contains 15 residues. With V trimmed by 3 bases and J by 5 bases, 9 bases remained unmatched. Germline CDR1 is MNHNS and CDR2 is SASEGT.

This clone was recorded many times. The read halts 3 residues ahead of the CDR3 end, with the missing end drawn from the germline J gene. The rearrangement uses TRBV7-9 and TRBJ1-5, with TRBD1 identical over 9 bases. This CDR3 has 14 amino acids. Germline V lookup: CDR1 SEHNR, CDR2 FQNEAQ (reference sequence). With 5 bases clipped from V and 6 bases from J, the junction kept 5 bases outside the gene matches. CDR3 DNA, as far as it was read: TGTGCCAGCAGCCAACAGGGGGCAGGTCAGCCC. It encodes CASSQQGAGQP. The whole CDR3 sequence reads CASSQQGAGQPQHF.

Many counts were recorded for this clone. Read sequence stops 3 residues before the CDR3 end, and the germline J gene provides the missing end. The chain carries TRBV5-1 and TRBJ1-1, with TRBD1 as a possible D gene (5 bases). Germline V gene sequence: CDR1 SGHRS, CDR2 YFSETQ. The ends were cut back, 1 base at V and 2 bases at J, with 18 bases in the middle. The CDR3 spans 17 residues. Incomplete CDR3 DNA: TGCGCCAGCAGCTTGCTAATAGTGAGTGGGACTAACACTGAA. This codes for CASSLLIVSGTNTE. Given in full, the CDR3 is CASSLLIVSGTNTEAFF.

This clone came up many times. The sequenced fragment ends 3 residues before the CDR3 boundary, so the rest is inferred from the germline J gene. The chain joins TRBV5-1 to TRBJ2-4, with D possibly TRBD2 on 6 matching bases. The CDR3 covers 12 residues. Germline assignment: CDR1 SGHRS and CDR2 YFSETQ. Trimming removed 0 bases from V and 8 bases from J, with 6 bases in between. The covered CDR3 bases are TGCGCCAGCAGCTTGGGGGGGGACATT. Its translation: CASSLGGDI. The full CDR3 protein is CASSLGGDIQYF. The full variable domain, its missing parts supplied by reference TRBV5-1 and TRBJ2-4, is KAGVTQTPRYLIKTRGQQVTLSCSPISGHRSVSWYQQTPGQGLQFLFEYFSETQRNKGNFPGRFSGRQFSNSRSEMNVSTLELGDSALYLCASSLGGDIQYFGAGTRLSVL.

This clone has at least ten counts. The read terminates 3 residues before the CDR3 end, so the remaining end is supplied by the germline J gene. The genes are TRBV19 and TRBJ1-6; 10 bases agree with TRBD1. The trim removed 9 bases at V and 7 bases at J, leaving 9 bases unmatched. The length of the CDR3 is 15 residues. CDR1 and CDR2 (germline): LNHDA, SQIVND (reference sequence). The sequenced CDR3 bases are TGTGCCAGAAATCCAGACAGGGGGCAGAATTCACCC. It yields the protein CARNPDRGQNSP. From start to end, the CDR3 is CARNPDRGQNSPLHF.

Worth noting for this clone: The read gets to within 3 residues of the CDR3 end, and the germline J gene fills in the rest. The chain employs TRBV20-1 and TRBJ1-1, with TRBD1 matching 8 bases. Germline-derived CDR1 and CDR2 are DFQATT and SNEGSKA (reference sequence). The CDR3 runs 13 residues. CDR3 DNA (partial): TGCTGTGTTTCTGGACAGGGTGGGACTGAA. It encodes CCVSGQGGTE. The entire CDR3 protein reads CCVSGQGGTEAFF.

This clone was counted many times. The CDR3 goes on 3 residues after the read ends, and that part is filled in from the germline J gene. V usage is TRBV7-6 and J usage is TRBJ1-2; 7 positions agree with TRBD1. The J segment lost 5 bases and the V segment lost 6 bases, leaving 6 bases of the junction unmatched. CDR1 SGHVS and CDR2 FNYEAQ come from the germline V gene. The CDR3 loop spans 13 amino acids. The DNA read from the CDR3 is TGTGCCAGCAGTCCAGACAGGGAGTATGGC. Residues: CASSPDREYG. In full, the CDR3 reads CASSPDREYGYTF.

This clone was observed at least ten times. The CDR3 extends 3 residues past the end of the read, so its final part is completed from the germline J gene. V usage is TRBV6-1 and J usage is TRBJ2-3; 11 bases are shared with TRBD1. The CDR3 covers 15 residues. Germline V lookup: CDR1 MNHNS, CDR2 SASEGT. With V trimmed by 1 base and J by 4 bases, 1 base remained unmatched. Incomplete CDR3 DNA: TGTGCCAGCAGTGAAGGGACAGGGGGCGCAGATACG. Its translation: CASSEGTGGADT. Given in full, the CDR3 is CASSEGTGGADTQYF.

This clone was detected many times. With the read ending 3 residues before the CDR3 end, the germline J gene is used to fill in that end. The chain is built from TRBV7-9 and TRBJ2-2; no definite D call. Per the germline V gene, CDR1 is SEHNR and CDR2 is FQNEAQ (reference sequence). This CDR3 is built from 15 residues. The ends were cut back, 1 base at V and 1 base at J, with 7 bases in the middle. CDR3 sequence: CASSLVPLNTGELFF. CDR3 bases read: TGTGCCAGCAGCTTAGTACCACTGAACACCGGGGAG.

This clone has only a few counts. Other DNA sequences in this specimen translate into the identical CDR3. The CDR3 region is CSASGAGRGNQPQHF. Partial CDR3 DNA: TGCAGTGCTAGTGGAGCAGGAAGAGGAAATCAGCCC. The gene calls are TRBV20-1 and TRBJ1-5; D uncertain. The CDR3 goes on 3 residues after the read ends, and that part is filled in from the germline J gene. CDR3 length: 15 amino acids. Trimming cost V 3 bases and J 4 bases, with 16 bases left between them. Germline V CDR1 and CDR2: DFQATT, SNEGSKA (reference sequence).

Remarks on this clone: The CDR3 end lies 3 residues beyond the end of the read and is filled in from the germline J gene. The rearrangement links TRBV11-2 to TRBJ2-5; 9 bases are shared with TRBD2. The CDR3 has 15 amino acids. The germline CDR1 and CDR2 sequences are SGHAT and FQNNGV. The V segment lost 3 bases and the J segment 2 bases; nucleotides outside the gene matches: 4. The DNA read from the CDR3 is TGTGCCAGCAGCTTTACCAGCGGGGGGCAAGAGACC. This sequence encodes CASSFTSGGQET. The entire CDR3 protein reads CASSFTSGGQETQYF.

The table lists this clone with a few counts. The read is 3 residues too short to cover the CDR3 end, so that end is filled in from the germline J gene. The V gene is TRBV7-2, the J gene TRBJ2-3; 8 nucleotides line up with TRBD2. CDR1 and CDR2 from the germline V gene are SGHTA and FQGNSA. This CDR3 contains 14 residues. The CDR3 loop reads CASSFNGGGETQYF. The sequenced part of the CDR3 DNA is TGTGCCAGCAGCTTCAACGGGGGGGGAGAGACG.

This clone was detected many times. The covered CDR3 bases are TGTGCCAGCTCACCAGCGGGGATCTACAATGAG. As protein: CASSPAGIYNE. Given in full, the CDR3 is CASSPAGIYNEQFF. The chain employs TRBV18 and TRBJ2-1; D possibly corresponds to TRBD2 (6 bases). The read terminates 3 residues before the CDR3 end, so the remaining end is supplied by the germline J gene. V was trimmed by 2 bases and J by 3 bases, leaving 8 bases between them. The CDR3 length is 14 residues. The germline gives CDR1 KGHSH, CDR2 LQKENI.